The T cell receptor (beta chain) described here comes from a study of blood T cell repertoires in COVID-19. For the study at large: The United States, Italy and Spain were the sources of the acute and convalescent COVID-19 samples. Sources were T cells, B-cell-depleted T cells, or PBMCs; the material itself was cDNA or gDNA.

The data were produced by immunoSEQ multiplex PCR, yet TCRdb's version contains in-frame clones alone and is incomplete. The sample includes about 200,000 clones, around four fifths of them seen just once. This clone was counted only a few times. Unmatched junction bases numbered 2, after V lost 1 base and J lost 3 bases. Germline V gene data show CDR1 as SEHNR and CDR2 as FQNEAQ (reference sequence). The CDR3 is 15 residues long. The chain is built from TRBV7-9 and TRBJ2-3; TRBD2 agrees at 9 bases. The TCR comes from a woman in her 50s with acute or convalescent COVID-19. Sample: peripheral blood. Written as DNA, the CDR3 is TGTGCCAGCAGCTTAGGTACTAGCGGGACAGATACGCAGTATTTT. Amino acids: CASSLGTSGTDTQYF. Together with reference TRBV7-9 and TRBJ2-3, the CDR3 gives the full variable domain: DTGVSQNPRHKITKRGQNVTFRCDPISEHNRLYWYRQTLGQGPEFLTYFQNEAQLEKSRLLSDRFSAERPKGSFSTLEIQRTEQGDSAMYLCASSLGTSGTDTQYFGPGTRLTVL.